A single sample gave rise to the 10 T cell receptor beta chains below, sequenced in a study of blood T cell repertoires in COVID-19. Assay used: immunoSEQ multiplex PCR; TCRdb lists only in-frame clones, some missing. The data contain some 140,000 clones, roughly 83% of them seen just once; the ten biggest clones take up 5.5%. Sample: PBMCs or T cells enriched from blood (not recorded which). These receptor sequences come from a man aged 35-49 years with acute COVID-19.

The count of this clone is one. The CDR3 loop is CASRAGDSYEQYF. In nucleotides, the CDR3 is TGTGCCAGCAGAGCAGGGGATTCCTACGAGCAGTACTTC. The rearrangement joins TRBV7-2 to TRBJ2-7; TRBD1 is a possible D gene (6 bases). The CDR3 totals 13 residues. Per the germline V gene, CDR1 is SGHTA and CDR2 is FQGNSA. Trimming left V 6 bases short and J 1 base short, with 10 bases between.

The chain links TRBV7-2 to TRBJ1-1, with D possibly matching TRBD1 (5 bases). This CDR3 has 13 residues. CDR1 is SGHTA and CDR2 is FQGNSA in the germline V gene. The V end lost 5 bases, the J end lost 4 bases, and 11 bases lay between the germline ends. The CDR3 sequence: CASSSRTSTEAFF. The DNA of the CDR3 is TGTGCCAGCAGCAGCCGGACAAGCACTGAAGCTTTCTTT.

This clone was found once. The CDR3 nucleotides read TGTGCCAGCAGTTTTTCAGGCTACGAGCAGTACTTC. It specifies CASSFSGYEQYF. The chain joins TRBV27 to TRBJ2-7; D not resolved. The CDR3 has 12 amino acids. V lost 3 bases and J lost 3, with 6 bases in between. CDR1 and CDR2 (germline): MNHEY, SMNVEV (reference sequence).

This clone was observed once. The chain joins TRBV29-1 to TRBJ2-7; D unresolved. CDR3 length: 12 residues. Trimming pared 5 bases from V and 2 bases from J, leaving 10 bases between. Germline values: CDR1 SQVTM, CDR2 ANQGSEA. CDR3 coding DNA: TGCAGCGTTACTATGGAAACCTACGAGCAGTACTTC. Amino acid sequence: CSVTMETYEQYF.

CDR3: CASSLGTRNYNEQFF. The CDR3 DNA follows: TGTGCCAGCAGCTTAGGGACTAGGAACTACAATGAGCAGTTCTTC. The chain carries TRBV7-6 and TRBJ2-1; 7 bases map to TRBD2. The germline gives CDR1 SGHVS, CDR2 FNYEAQ. CDR3 size: 15 residues. V lost 1 base, J lost 3 bases, and 3 bases stayed unmatched.

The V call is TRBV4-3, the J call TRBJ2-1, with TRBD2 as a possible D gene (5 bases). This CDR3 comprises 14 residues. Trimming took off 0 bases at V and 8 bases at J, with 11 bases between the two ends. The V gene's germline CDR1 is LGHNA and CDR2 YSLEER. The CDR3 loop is CASSQDLTSYEQFF. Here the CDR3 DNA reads TGCGCCAGCAGCCAAGATCTTACTAGTTATGAGCAGTTCTTC.

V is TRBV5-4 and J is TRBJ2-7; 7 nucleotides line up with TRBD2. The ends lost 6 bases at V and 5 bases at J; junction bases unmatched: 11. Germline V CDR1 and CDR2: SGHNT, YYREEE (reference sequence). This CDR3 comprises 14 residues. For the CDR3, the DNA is TGTGCCAGCACCCGGCGGGGGATTGAGGACGAGCAGTACTTC. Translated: CASTRRGIEDEQYF.

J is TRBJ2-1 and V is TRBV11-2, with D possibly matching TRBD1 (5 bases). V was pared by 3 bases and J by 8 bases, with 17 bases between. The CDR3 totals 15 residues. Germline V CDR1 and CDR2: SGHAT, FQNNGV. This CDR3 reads CASSFRQTGRDEQFF. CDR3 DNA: TGTGCCAGCAGCTTCAGACAGACGGGTAGGGATGAGCAGTTCTTC.

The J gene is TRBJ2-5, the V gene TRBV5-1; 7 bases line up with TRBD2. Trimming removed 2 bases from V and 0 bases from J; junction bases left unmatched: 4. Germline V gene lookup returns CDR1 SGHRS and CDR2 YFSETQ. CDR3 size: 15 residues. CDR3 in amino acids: CASSLAGPYQETQYF. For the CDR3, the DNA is TGCGCCAGCAGCTTAGCGGGGCCGTACCAAGAGACCCAGTACTTC.

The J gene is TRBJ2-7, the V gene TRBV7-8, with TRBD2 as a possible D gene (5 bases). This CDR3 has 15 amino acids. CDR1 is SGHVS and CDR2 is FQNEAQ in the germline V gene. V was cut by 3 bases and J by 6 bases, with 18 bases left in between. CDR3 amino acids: CASSFSWERLGEQYF. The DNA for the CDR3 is TGTGCCAGCAGCTTTTCATGGGAGAGGTTAGGCGAGCAGTACTTC.